The rows below give T cell receptor beta chains drawn from one sample of a study of blood T cells in healthy people across ages. TCRdb used MiXCR to reprocess the 5' RACE reads, holding one entry per CDR3 protein. The sample consists of about 800,000 distinct CDR3 sequences, about three fifths of them appearing once. The sequenced sample consisted of blood. All receptors derive from a man younger than 40 in good health. The CDR3 runs from the conserved cysteine through the conserved F or W. The order of the fields is clone size, J gene, D gene, V gene, CDR3 DNA, CDR3 protein. The D gene is left open where the match is weak. Size tells how often a clone was seen (once, few, many) or the class of an expanded clone, and some rows leave it out.

abundance: -
j_gene: TRBJ1-2
d_gene: -
v_gene: TRBV6-6
CDR3nt: TGTGCCAGCAGTTACTCGCCCATGTCGGGGGAGCGATATGGCTACACCTTC
CDR3aa: CASSYSPMSGERYGYTF

abundance: -
j_gene: TRBJ2-2
d_gene: TRBD2
v_gene: TRBV6-1
CDR3nt: TGTGCCAGCAGTGTACTAGCGGGAGCCACCGGGGAGCTGTTTTTT
CDR3aa: CASSVLAGATGELFF

abundance: few
j_gene: TRBJ2-7
d_gene: TRBD2
v_gene: TRBV4-2
CDR3nt: TGTGCCAGCAGACCCACTAGCGCTGGTTCCTACGAGCAGTACTTC
CDR3aa: CASRPTSAGSYEQYF

abundance: -
j_gene: TRBJ2-6
d_gene: -
v_gene: TRBV4-2
CDR3nt: TGTGCCAGCAGCCAGGCGCCAGGGCCCATCTCTGGGGCCAACGTCCTGACTTTC
CDR3aa: CASSQAPGPISGANVLTF

abundance: -
j_gene: TRBJ2-1
d_gene: -
v_gene: TRBV7-9
CDR3nt: TGTGCCAGCAGCCCCAGAGACAGGACAGAATACAATGAGCAGTTCTTC
CDR3aa: CASSPRDRTEYNEQFF

abundance: few
j_gene: TRBJ2-1
d_gene: TRBD1
v_gene: TRBV20-1
CDR3nt: TGCAGTGCTCGGGGACAGGTCCGTCGTGAGCAGTTCTTC
CDR3aa: CSARGQVRREQFF

abundance: -
j_gene: TRBJ2-7
d_gene: -
v_gene: TRBV29-1
CDR3nt: TGCAGCGTGACAGAAACCTACGAGCAGTACTTC
CDR3aa: CSVTETYEQYF

abundance: -
j_gene: TRBJ2-4
d_gene: TRBD1
v_gene: TRBV5-1
CDR3nt: TGCGCCAGCAGTTCCGGGACAGAACTAAACATTCAGTACTTC
CDR3aa: CASSSGTELNIQYF

abundance: -
j_gene: TRBJ2-1
d_gene: TRBD1
v_gene: TRBV6-5
CDR3nt: TGTGCCAGCAGTGGGCCAGGACAGGGAACCTACGAGCAGTTCTTC
CDR3aa: CASSGPGQGTYEQFF

abundance: -
j_gene: TRBJ2-3
d_gene: -
v_gene: TRBV6-5
CDR3nt: TGTGCCAGCAGTTATAGCGACCTCACAGATACGCAGTATTTT
CDR3aa: CASSYSDLTDTQYF

abundance: -
j_gene: TRBJ2-7
d_gene: TRBD1
v_gene: TRBV6-2/TRBV6-3
CDR3nt: TGTGCCAGCAGAGAACGACAGGGGCTTTCCTACGAGCAGTACTTC
CDR3aa: CASRERQGLSYEQYF

abundance: few
j_gene: TRBJ2-1
d_gene: TRBD2
v_gene: TRBV6-5
CDR3nt: TGTGCCAGCGGGGAGGGCTCATGGAATGAGCAGTTCTTC
CDR3aa: CASGEGSWNEQFF

abundance: few
j_gene: TRBJ1-1
d_gene: -
v_gene: TRBV12-3/TRBV12-4
CDR3nt: TGTGCCAGCTCGACTCTCCCCCCACTGGGGGAAGCTTTCTTT
CDR3aa: CASSTLPPLGEAFF

abundance: -
j_gene: TRBJ2-4
d_gene: -
v_gene: TRBV29-1
CDR3nt: TGCAGCGTTGGCCCCTACAGTTCACCGGGTCCCAAAAACATTCAGTACTTC
CDR3aa: CSVGPYSSPGPKNIQYF

abundance: -
j_gene: TRBJ2-3
d_gene: TRBD2
v_gene: TRBV10-3
CDR3nt: TGTGCCATCAGAATCCCTAGCGGGAGTCGAGATACGCAGTATTTT
CDR3aa: CAIRIPSGSRDTQYF

abundance: -
j_gene: TRBJ2-7
d_gene: -
v_gene: TRBV10-3
CDR3nt: TGTGCCATCAAAAGTAGGTTGGCTCCTCGACGTCGGTACGAGCAGTACTTC
CDR3aa: CAIKSRLAPRRRYEQYF

abundance: -
j_gene: TRBJ2-7
d_gene: -
v_gene: TRBV28
CDR3nt: TGTGCCAGCAGTCCGGACAATAGGAAGCAGTACTTC
CDR3aa: CASSPDNRKQYF

abundance: -
j_gene: TRBJ1-1
d_gene: -
v_gene: TRBV7-9
CDR3nt: TGTGCCAGCAGTTACACTCAGAACACTGAAGCTTTCTTT
CDR3aa: CASSYTQNTEAFF

abundance: -
j_gene: TRBJ1-2
d_gene: TRBD1
v_gene: TRBV6-1
CDR3nt: TGTGCCAGCAGTCATCGGACAGGGGACTATGGCTACACCTTC
CDR3aa: CASSHRTGDYGYTF

abundance: few
j_gene: TRBJ2-1
d_gene: -
v_gene: TRBV12-3/TRBV12-4
CDR3nt: TGTGCCAGCAGTTGGGGTGAAAACAATGAGCAGTTCTTC
CDR3aa: CASSWGENNEQFF

abundance: -
j_gene: TRBJ1-6
d_gene: -
v_gene: TRBV28
CDR3nt: TGTGCCAGCAGTTTACGAGGGAGCAATTCACCCCTCCACTTT
CDR3aa: CASSLRGSNSPLHF

abundance: -
j_gene: TRBJ2-5
d_gene: -
v_gene: TRBV18
CDR3nt: TGTGCCAGCTCCGACTTTGGGCTAAGACAAGAGACCCAGTACTTC
CDR3aa: CASSDFGLRQETQYF

abundance: -
j_gene: TRBJ2-5
d_gene: -
v_gene: TRBV7-2
CDR3nt: TGTGCCAGCAGCTTTAACCAATTGGGGCTAGCAGGGGAGACCCAGTACTTC
CDR3aa: CASSFNQLGLAGETQYF

abundance: once
j_gene: TRBJ1-1
d_gene: -
v_gene: TRBV5-1
CDR3nt: TGCGCCAGCAGTCAGGGGTGGCAGGGCACTGAAGCTTTCTTT
CDR3aa: CASSQGWQGTEAFF

abundance: -
j_gene: TRBJ1-4
d_gene: -
v_gene: TRBV14
CDR3nt: TGTGCCAGCAGCCAAGTCCAGGGACTGTCAAATGAAAAACTGTTTTTT
CDR3aa: CASSQVQGLSNEKLFF

abundance: -
j_gene: TRBJ2-7
d_gene: -
v_gene: TRBV27
CDR3nt: TGTGCCAGCATCACCTTGGCGGTGGTCTCCTACGAGCAGTACTTC
CDR3aa: CASITLAVVSYEQYF

abundance: few
j_gene: TRBJ2-1
d_gene: -
v_gene: TRBV6-5
CDR3nt: TGTGCCAGCAGGGCAGGGGTCTACAATGAGCAGTTCTTC
CDR3aa: CASRAGVYNEQFF

abundance: -
j_gene: TRBJ2-1
d_gene: -
v_gene: TRBV4-3
CDR3nt: TGCGCCAGCAGCCAAGAAGAACTCTACTACAATGAGCAGTTCTTC
CDR3aa: CASSQEELYYNEQFF

abundance: -
j_gene: TRBJ1-6
d_gene: -
v_gene: TRBV7-2
CDR3nt: TGTGCCAGCAGCTTAGTCGGAAGTGGGAATTCACCCCTCCACTTT
CDR3aa: CASSLVGSGNSPLHF

abundance: -
j_gene: TRBJ1-2
d_gene: -
v_gene: TRBV14
CDR3nt: TGTGCCAGCAGCTTTGGGGGCCAGAACTATGGCTACACCTTC
CDR3aa: CASSFGGQNYGYTF

abundance: few
j_gene: TRBJ2-7
d_gene: -
v_gene: TRBV12-3/TRBV12-4
CDR3nt: TGTGCCAGCAGCGAATCGATTGTCTACGAGCAGTACTTC
CDR3aa: CASSESIVYEQYF

abundance: -
j_gene: TRBJ1-1
d_gene: -
v_gene: TRBV5-1
CDR3nt: TGCGCCAGCAGCTTATCCCGGGTGGGGACTGAAGCTTTCTTT
CDR3aa: CASSLSRVGTEAFF

abundance: -
j_gene: TRBJ2-7
d_gene: -
v_gene: TRBV20-1
CDR3nt: TGCAGTGCTACCGACAGGGAGGGCGAGCAGTACTTC
CDR3aa: CSATDREGEQYF

abundance: -
j_gene: TRBJ2-5
d_gene: -
v_gene: TRBV28
CDR3nt: TGTGCCAGCGGTCCTGGGGCGACCCAAGAGACCCAGTACTTC
CDR3aa: CASGPGATQETQYF

abundance: -
j_gene: TRBJ1-2
d_gene: -
v_gene: TRBV25-1
CDR3nt: TGTGCCAGCAGACTTGGGGGGGACTATGGCTACACCTTC
CDR3aa: CASRLGGDYGYTF

abundance: -
j_gene: TRBJ2-1
d_gene: -
v_gene: TRBV30
CDR3nt: TGTGCCTGGAGTCTACAGGCCAACAATGAGCAGTTCTTC
CDR3aa: CAWSLQANNEQFF

abundance: many
j_gene: TRBJ2-7
d_gene: -
v_gene: TRBV7-9
CDR3nt: TGTGCCAGCAGCCTACAGGGCTACGAGCAGTACTTC
CDR3aa: CASSLQGYEQYF

abundance: -
j_gene: TRBJ2-7
d_gene: -
v_gene: TRBV27
CDR3nt: TGTGCCAGCGCTCCGGGACTGTGGTACTACGAGCAGTACTTC
CDR3aa: CASAPGLWYYEQYF

abundance: -
j_gene: TRBJ1-2
d_gene: TRBD1
v_gene: TRBV28
CDR3nt: TGTGCCAGCAGTCCTCCGGGGCAGGGGGCTTTTGGCTACACCTTC
CDR3aa: CASSPPGQGAFGYTF

abundance: -
j_gene: TRBJ2-1
d_gene: TRBD2
v_gene: TRBV6-2/TRBV6-3
CDR3nt: TGTGCCAGCAGTTACCGTGACCTTGGGCTAGCGGGATACAATGAGCAGTTCTTC
CDR3aa: CASSYRDLGLAGYNEQFF

abundance: few
j_gene: TRBJ2-7
d_gene: -
v_gene: TRBV12-3/TRBV12-4
CDR3nt: TGTGCCAGCAGCTCCGGGACACCCTCCTACGAGCAGTACTTC
CDR3aa: CASSSGTPSYEQYF

abundance: -
j_gene: TRBJ2-1
d_gene: -
v_gene: TRBV12-3/TRBV12-4
CDR3nt: TGTGCCAGCAGTCCACAGGGAGAGCAGTTCTTC
CDR3aa: CASSPQGEQFF

abundance: -
j_gene: TRBJ2-3
d_gene: TRBD1
v_gene: TRBV5-1
CDR3nt: TGCGCCAGCAGCCCCGAGGGGGCGAGAGTAGTGGTGGCCCCAAGGGGCACAGATACGCAGTATTTT
CDR3aa: CASSPEGARVVVAPRGTDTQYF

abundance: -
j_gene: TRBJ2-1
d_gene: TRBD2
v_gene: TRBV30
CDR3nt: TGTGCCTGGAGTTTTGGGCTAGCGGGAGGAGGGCAGTTCTTC
CDR3aa: CAWSFGLAGGGQFF

abundance: -
j_gene: TRBJ2-1
d_gene: TRBD2
v_gene: TRBV7-2
CDR3nt: TGTGCCAGCAGCTTAAGCAGCGGGGGGATCCGGGAGCAGTTCTTC
CDR3aa: CASSLSSGGIREQFF

abundance: few
j_gene: TRBJ2-7
d_gene: -
v_gene: TRBV20-1
CDR3nt: TGCAGTGCTAGAGTTGGTTCAGTCTCCTACGAGCAGTACTTC
CDR3aa: CSARVGSVSYEQYF

abundance: -
j_gene: TRBJ2-4
d_gene: -
v_gene: TRBV12-3/TRBV12-4
CDR3nt: TGTGCCAGCAGTCCCTCTGGTTTCGGGCAGTACTTC
CDR3aa: CASSPSGFGQYF

abundance: -
j_gene: TRBJ2-1
d_gene: -
v_gene: TRBV6-2/TRBV6-3
CDR3nt: TGTGCCAGTAGTAGCCAGCGGTCCTTTAATGAGCAGTTCTTC
CDR3aa: CASSSQRSFNEQFF

abundance: few
j_gene: TRBJ2-3
d_gene: -
v_gene: TRBV2
CDR3nt: TGTGCCAGCAATCCAGAGTCGGAGACGCAGTATTTT
CDR3aa: CASNPESETQYF

abundance: -
j_gene: TRBJ2-5
d_gene: TRBD2
v_gene: TRBV20-1
CDR3nt: TGCAGTGGAGAACTAGCGGGAGGGCCCGGGACCCAGTACTTC
CDR3aa: CSGELAGGPGTQYF

abundance: few
j_gene: TRBJ2-1
d_gene: -
v_gene: TRBV7-9
CDR3nt: TGTGCAACATCATCCCGGGAGTCTCGCAGAAATGAGCAGTTCTTC
CDR3aa: CATSSRESRRNEQFF

abundance: -
j_gene: TRBJ2-1
d_gene: TRBD1
v_gene: TRBV20-1
CDR3nt: TGCAGTGCTAGACACCCCGGGACAGGGGTGTACAATGAGCAGTTCTTC
CDR3aa: CSARHPGTGVYNEQFF

abundance: -
j_gene: TRBJ2-5
d_gene: TRBD1
v_gene: TRBV20-1
CDR3nt: TGCAGTGCTGGGGCAGGGGGAGAGACCCAGTACTTC
CDR3aa: CSAGAGGETQYF

abundance: once
j_gene: TRBJ2-5
d_gene: -
v_gene: TRBV7-8
CDR3nt: TGTGCCAGCAGCTTAATGGACAACCAAGAGACCCAGTACTTC
CDR3aa: CASSLMDNQETQYF

abundance: -
j_gene: TRBJ1-2
d_gene: -
v_gene: TRBV5-1
CDR3nt: TGCGCCAGCAGCTTGGTGGGGGTAGACGGCTACACCTTC
CDR3aa: CASSLVGVDGYTF

abundance: -
j_gene: TRBJ1-2
d_gene: TRBD1
v_gene: TRBV6-5
CDR3nt: TGTGCCAGCAGTTACGACAGGGGGAACTATGGCTACACCTTC
CDR3aa: CASSYDRGNYGYTF

abundance: -
j_gene: TRBJ1-5
d_gene: -
v_gene: TRBV4-1
CDR3nt: TGCGCCAGCAGCCAAGCAGACGGGAAAAGGGTTCAGCCCCAGCATTTT
CDR3aa: CASSQADGKRVQPQHF